This T cell receptor (beta chain) originates from a study of cytomegalovirus exposure and HLA in healthy donors. Germline CDR1 is SGHDT and CDR2 is YYEEEE. This CDR3 is 15 amino acids long. With 0 bases removed from V and 2 bases from J, the gap between germline ends came to 11 bases. The study ran its PCR with 60 Vbeta and 13 Jbeta primers. The protocol was immunoSEQ multiplex PCR, while the TCRdb copy is restricted to in-frame clones and leaves out a portion. Here the sample spans 81,000 or so clones, over 60% being singletons. Each donor was nominally healthy when sampled (though unrecorded immune exposures were likely).

The TCR originated in a man aged 55-75 years in good health and CMV-seronegative. The sequenced material came from PBMCs. The chain combines TRBV5-6 with TRBJ2-5; D uncertain. The CDR3 spells CASSLGAHAQETQYF. The CDR3 nucleotides read TGTGCCAGCAGCTTGGGGGCACATGCGCAAGAGACCCAGTACTTC. The full variable domain, rest sourced from reference TRBV5-6 and TRBJ2-5, is DAGVTQSPTHLIKTRGQQVTLRCSPKSGHDTVSWYQQALGQGPQFIFQYYEEEERQRGNFPDRFSGHQFPNYSSELNVNALLLGDSALYLCASSLGAHAQETQYFGPGTRLLVL.